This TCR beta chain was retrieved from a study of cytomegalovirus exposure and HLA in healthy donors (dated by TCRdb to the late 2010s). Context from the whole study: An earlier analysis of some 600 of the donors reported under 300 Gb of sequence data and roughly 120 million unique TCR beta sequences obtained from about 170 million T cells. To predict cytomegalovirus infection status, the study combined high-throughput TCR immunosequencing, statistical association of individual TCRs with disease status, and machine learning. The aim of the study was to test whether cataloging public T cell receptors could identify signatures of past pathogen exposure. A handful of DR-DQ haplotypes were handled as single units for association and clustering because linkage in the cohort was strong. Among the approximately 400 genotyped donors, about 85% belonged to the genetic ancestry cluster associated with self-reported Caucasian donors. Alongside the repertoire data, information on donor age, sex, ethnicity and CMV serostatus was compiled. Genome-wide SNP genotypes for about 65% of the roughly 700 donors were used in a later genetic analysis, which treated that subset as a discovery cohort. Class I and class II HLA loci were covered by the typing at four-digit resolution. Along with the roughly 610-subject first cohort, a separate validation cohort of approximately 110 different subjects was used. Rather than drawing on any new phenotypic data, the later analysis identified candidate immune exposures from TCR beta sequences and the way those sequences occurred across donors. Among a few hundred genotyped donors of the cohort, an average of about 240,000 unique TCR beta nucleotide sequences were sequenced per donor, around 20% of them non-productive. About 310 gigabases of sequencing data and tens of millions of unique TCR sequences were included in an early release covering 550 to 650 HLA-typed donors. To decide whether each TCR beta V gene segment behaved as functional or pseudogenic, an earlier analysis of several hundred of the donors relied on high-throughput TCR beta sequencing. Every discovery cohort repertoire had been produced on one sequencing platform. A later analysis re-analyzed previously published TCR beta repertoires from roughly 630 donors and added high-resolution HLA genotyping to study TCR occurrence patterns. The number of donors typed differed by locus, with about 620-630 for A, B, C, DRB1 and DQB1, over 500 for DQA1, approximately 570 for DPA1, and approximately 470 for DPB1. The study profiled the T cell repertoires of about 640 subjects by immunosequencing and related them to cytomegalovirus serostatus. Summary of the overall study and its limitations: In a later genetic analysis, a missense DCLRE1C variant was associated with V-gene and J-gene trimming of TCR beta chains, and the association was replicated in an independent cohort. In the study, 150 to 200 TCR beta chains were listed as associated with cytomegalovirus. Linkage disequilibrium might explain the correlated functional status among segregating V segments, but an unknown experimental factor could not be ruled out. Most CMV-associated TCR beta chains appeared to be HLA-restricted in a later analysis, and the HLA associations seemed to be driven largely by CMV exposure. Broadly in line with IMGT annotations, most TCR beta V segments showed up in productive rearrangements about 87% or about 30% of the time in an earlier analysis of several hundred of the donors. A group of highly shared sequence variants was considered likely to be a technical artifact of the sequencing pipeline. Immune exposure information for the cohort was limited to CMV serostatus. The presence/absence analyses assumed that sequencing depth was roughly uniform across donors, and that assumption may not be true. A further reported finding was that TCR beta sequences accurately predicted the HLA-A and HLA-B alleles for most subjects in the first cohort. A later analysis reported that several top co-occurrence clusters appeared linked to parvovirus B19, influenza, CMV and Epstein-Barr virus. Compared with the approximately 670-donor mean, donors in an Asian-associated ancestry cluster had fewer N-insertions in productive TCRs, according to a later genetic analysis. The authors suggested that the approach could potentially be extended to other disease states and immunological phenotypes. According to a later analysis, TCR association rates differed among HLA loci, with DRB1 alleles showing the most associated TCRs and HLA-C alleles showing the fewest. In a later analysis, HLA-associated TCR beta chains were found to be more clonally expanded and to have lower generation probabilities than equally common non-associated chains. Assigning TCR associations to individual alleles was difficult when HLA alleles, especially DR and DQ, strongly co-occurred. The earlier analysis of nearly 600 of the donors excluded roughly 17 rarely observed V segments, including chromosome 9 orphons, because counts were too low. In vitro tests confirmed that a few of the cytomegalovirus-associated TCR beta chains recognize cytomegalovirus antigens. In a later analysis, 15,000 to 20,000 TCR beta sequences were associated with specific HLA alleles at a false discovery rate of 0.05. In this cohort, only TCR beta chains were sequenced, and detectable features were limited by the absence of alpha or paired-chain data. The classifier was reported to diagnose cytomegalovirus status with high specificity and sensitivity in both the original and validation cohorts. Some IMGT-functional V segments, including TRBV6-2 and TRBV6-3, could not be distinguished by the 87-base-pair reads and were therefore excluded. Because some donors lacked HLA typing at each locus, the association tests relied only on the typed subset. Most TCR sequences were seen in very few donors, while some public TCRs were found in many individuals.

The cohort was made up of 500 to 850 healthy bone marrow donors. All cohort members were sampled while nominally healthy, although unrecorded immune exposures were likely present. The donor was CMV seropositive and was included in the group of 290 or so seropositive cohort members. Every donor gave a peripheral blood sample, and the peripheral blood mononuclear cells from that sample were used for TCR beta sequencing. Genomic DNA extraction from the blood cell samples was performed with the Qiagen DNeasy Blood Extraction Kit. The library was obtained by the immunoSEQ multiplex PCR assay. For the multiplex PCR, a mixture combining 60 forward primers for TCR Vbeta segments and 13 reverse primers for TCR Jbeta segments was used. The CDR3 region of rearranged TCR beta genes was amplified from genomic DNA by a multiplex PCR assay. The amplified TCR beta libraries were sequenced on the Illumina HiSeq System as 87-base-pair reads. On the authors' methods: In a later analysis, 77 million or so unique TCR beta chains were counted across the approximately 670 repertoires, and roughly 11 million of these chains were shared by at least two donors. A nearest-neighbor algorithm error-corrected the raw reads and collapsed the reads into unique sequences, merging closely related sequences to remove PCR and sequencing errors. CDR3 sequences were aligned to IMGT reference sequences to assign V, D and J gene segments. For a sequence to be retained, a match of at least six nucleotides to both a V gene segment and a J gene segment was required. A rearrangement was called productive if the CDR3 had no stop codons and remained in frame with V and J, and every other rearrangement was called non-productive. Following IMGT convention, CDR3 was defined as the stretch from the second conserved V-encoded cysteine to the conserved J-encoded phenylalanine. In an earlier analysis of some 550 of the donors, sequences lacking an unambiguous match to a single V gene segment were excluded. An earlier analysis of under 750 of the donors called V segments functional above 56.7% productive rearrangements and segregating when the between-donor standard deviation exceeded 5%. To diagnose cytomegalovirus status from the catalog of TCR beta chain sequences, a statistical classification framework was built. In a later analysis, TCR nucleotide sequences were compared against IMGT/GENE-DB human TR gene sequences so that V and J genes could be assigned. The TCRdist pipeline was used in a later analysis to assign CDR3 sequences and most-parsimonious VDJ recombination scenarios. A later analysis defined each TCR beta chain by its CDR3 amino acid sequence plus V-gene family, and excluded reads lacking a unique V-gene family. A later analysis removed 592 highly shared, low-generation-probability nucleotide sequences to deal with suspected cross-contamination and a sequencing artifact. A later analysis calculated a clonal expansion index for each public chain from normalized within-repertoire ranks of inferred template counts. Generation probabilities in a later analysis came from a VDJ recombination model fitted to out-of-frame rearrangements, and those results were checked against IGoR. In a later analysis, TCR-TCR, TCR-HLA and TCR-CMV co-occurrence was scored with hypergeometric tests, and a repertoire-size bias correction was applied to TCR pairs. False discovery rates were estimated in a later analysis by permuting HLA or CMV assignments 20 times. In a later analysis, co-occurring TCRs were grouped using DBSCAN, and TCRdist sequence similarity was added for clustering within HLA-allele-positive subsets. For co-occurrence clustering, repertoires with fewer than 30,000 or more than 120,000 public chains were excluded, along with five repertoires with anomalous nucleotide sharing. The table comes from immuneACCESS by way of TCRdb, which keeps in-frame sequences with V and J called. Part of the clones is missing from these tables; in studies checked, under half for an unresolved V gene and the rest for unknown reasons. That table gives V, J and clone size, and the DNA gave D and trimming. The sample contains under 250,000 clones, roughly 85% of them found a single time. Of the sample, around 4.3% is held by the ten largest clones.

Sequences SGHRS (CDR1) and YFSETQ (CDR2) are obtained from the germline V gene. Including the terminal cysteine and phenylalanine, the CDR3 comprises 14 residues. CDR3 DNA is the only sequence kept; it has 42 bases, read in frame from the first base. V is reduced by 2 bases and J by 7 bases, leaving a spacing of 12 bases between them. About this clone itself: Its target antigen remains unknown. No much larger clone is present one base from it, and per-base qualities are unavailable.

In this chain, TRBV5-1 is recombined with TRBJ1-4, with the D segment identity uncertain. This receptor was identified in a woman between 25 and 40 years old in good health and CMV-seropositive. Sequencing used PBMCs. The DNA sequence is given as TGCGCCAGCAGCTTCCGGGGAGGCGGTGAAAAACTGTTTTTT. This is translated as CASSFRGGGEKLFF. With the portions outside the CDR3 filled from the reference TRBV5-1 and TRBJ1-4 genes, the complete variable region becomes KAGVTQTPRYLIKTRGQQVTLSCSPISGHRSVSWYQQTPGQGLQFLFEYFSETQRNKGNFPGRFSGRQFSNSRSEMNVSTLELGDSALYLCASSFRGGGEKLFFGSGTQLSVL.